What follows describes a single TCR beta chain. In germline, CDR1 is SGHVS, CDR2 FQNEAQ. The CDR3 sequence is 13 residues long. The ends were cut back, 2 bases at V and 0 bases at J, with 4 bases in the middle. Time point reported: cycle 4 day 1 (C4D1), after five to seven weeks of nivolumab. Autologous stem cell transplantation was followed by relapse in every patient, and brentuximab vedotin exposure varied. These data are taken from a study of PD-1 blockade in classical Hodgkin lymphoma. Produced via immunoSEQ multiplex PCR; TCRdb's table is partial and in-frame only. This sample yields over 70,000 clones, of which around nine tenths are seen a single time; under 3.5% belongs to the top ten.

The sequenced sample was peripheral blood mononuclear cells (PBMCs), obtained before the fourth cycle of nivolumab. This TCR derives from a human donor with classical Hodgkin lymphoma. The J gene is TRBJ1-1, the V gene TRBV7-8; D not certain. CDR3 bases: TGTGCCAGCAGCTTACTAATGAACACTGAAGCTTTCTTT. It yields the protein CASSLLMNTEAFF. The variable domain in full, completed from reference TRBV7-8 and TRBJ1-1, reads GAGVSQSPRYKVAKRGQDVALRCDPISGHVSLFWYQQALGQGPEFLTYFQNEAQLDKSGLPSDRFFAERPEGSVSTLKIQRTQQEDSAVYLCASSLLMNTEAFFGQGTRLTVV.